This T cell receptor beta chain is from a study of cytomegalovirus exposure and HLA in healthy donors. On this clone itself: Its antigen is undetermined.

Study results and limitations: An apparent linkage of common viral pathogens to several of the most significant clusters emerged in a later analysis. An Asian-associated ancestry cluster reportedly showed fewer N-insertions than the approximately 700-donor mean in a later analysis. Among CMV-associated TCR beta chains, most appeared HLA-restricted in a later analysis.

Trimming pared 3 bases from V and 4 bases from J, leaving 12 bases between. The length of the CDR3 is 14 residues. Per the germline V gene, CDR1 is LNHNV and CDR2 is YYDKDF (reference sequence). 60 Vbeta and 13 Jbeta primers were used in PCR. Clones were sequenced by immunoSEQ multiplex PCR, and TCRdb holds only the in-frame ones, with some missing. Seen in this sample are nearly 200,000 clones; the ten most common clones hold 0.74%. The sequence was obtained from a boy between 10 and 17 years old in good health and CMV-seronegative. This chain joins TRBV15 and TRBJ1-2; perhaps TRBD1 as D (5 bases). The source material was PBMCs. The CDR3 DNA reads TGTGCCACCAGCAGCATACAGGACCGCTATGGCTACACCTTC. It specifies CATSSIQDRYGYTF.